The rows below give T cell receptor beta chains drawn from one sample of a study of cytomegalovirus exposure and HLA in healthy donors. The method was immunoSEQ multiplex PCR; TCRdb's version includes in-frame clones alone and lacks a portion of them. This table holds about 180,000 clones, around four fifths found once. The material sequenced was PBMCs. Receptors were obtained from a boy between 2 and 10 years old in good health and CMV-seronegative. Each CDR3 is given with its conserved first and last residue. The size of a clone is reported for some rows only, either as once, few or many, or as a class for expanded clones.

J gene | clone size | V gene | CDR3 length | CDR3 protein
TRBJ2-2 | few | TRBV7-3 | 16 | CASSPRSSGHTGELFF
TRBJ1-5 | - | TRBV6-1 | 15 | CASSEAGGMHQPQHF
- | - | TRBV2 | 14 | CASRKTGSSYEQYF
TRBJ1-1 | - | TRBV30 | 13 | CAWRPGTNTEAFF
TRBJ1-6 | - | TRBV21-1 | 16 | CASSLGWGQVDSPLHF
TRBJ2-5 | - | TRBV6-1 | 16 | CASSGRSGGSQETQYF
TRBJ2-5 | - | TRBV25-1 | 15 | CASSDTKHPDGTQYF
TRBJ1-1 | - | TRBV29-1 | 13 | CSVVRSENTEAFF
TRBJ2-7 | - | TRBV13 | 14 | CASRLAGGPYEQYF
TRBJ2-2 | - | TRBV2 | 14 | CASSLVPTSGELFF
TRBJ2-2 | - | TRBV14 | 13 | CASSQDTYGELFF
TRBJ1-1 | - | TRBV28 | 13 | CASSFSGVVEAFF
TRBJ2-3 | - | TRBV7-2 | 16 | CASSLRLAGGADTQYF
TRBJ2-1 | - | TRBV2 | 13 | CAGGDRGINEQFF
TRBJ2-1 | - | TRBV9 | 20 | CASSVGGARTSGTPTNEQFF
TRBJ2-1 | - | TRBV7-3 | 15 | CASSSTGLGHGEQFF
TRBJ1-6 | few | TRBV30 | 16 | CAWIAGTASPGSPLHF
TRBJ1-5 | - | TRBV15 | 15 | CATSRDGRSNQPQHF
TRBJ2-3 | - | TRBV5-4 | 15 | CASSPAGRSTDTQYF
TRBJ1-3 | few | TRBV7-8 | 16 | CASSLYGGNTGNTIYF
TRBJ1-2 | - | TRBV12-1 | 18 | CASSSLTRPRGPHYGYTF
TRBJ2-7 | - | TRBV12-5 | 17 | CASGLVIGGRGRYEQYF
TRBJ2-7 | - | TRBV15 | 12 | CATRRQHYEQYF
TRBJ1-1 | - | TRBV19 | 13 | CASSTRVNTEAFF
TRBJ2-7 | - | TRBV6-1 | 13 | CASSETWGDEQYF
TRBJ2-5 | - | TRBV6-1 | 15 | CATRQGAVGRETQYF
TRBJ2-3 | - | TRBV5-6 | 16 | CASSALGQDFDYTQYF
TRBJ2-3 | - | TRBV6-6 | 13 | CASSYYELDTQYF
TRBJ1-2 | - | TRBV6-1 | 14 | CASRRVMRVDGYTF
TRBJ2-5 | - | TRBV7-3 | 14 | CASSLTGGGETQYF
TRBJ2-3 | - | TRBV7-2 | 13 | CASSLAATDTQYF
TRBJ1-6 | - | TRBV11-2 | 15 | CASSLGTAARSPLHF
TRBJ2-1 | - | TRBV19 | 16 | CASSIGETLYYNEQFF
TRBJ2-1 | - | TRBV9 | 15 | CASSPAGLAYNEQFF
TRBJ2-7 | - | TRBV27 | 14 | CASRPGQSLGEQYF
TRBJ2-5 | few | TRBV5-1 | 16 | CASSSSGTGGGKTQYF
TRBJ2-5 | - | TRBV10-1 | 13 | CASSDRGLGTQYF
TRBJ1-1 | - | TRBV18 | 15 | CASSPPGLWNTEAFF
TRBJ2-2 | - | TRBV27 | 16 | CASSSKRQGNTGELFF
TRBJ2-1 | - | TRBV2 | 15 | CASREERSSYNEQFF
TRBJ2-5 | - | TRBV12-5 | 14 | CASGFRRGQETQYF
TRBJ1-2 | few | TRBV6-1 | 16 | CASSVSITGNTYGYTF